This passage covers 28 T cell receptor beta chains from one sample sequenced in a study of radiotherapy plus CTLA-4 blockade in lung cancer. TCRdb's table, derived via immunoSEQ multiplex PCR, lists solely in-frame clones and lacks some. The table shows about 48,000 clones, with 86% occurring only once. Sample: peripheral blood, taken from a patient treated with radiotherapy plus ipilimumab. These receptors were taken from a human donor with non-small cell lung cancer that progressed on radiotherapy plus ipilimumab. Some clones in this sample may be carry-over from other donors' samples.

The chain combines TRBV5-5 with TRBJ1-2; D might be TRBD1 (5 bases). Germline assignment: CDR1 SGHKS and CDR2 YYEKEE (reference sequence). V was shortened by 1 base and J by 5 bases, with 18 bases between the two germline ends. The CDR3 loop spans 16 amino acids. In DNA form, the CDR3 reads TGTGCCAGCAGCTTGTCAAGGGGCAATTTCCTTTATGGCTACACCTTC. Encoded protein: CASSLSRGNFLYGYTF.

This clone has a handful of counts. CDR3 bases: TGTGCCAGCAGCTTGCAGGGGGCGCGTACTGGAAACACCATATATTTT. Its protein product is CASSLQGARTGNTIYF. The rearrangement joins TRBV5-6 to TRBJ1-3, with TRBD1 identical over 8 bases. V shed 1 base and J 2 bases; nucleotides not matched to a gene: 5. The CDR3 is made up of 16 amino acids. The germline V gene has CDR1 SGHDT and CDR2 YYEEEE.

J is TRBJ2-7 and V is TRBV14; a weak D match, TRBD1 (5 bases). The CDR3 is 13 amino acids. Trimming shortened V by 4 bases and J by 3 bases, and 10 bases separated the two germline ends. In germline, CDR1 is SGHDN, CDR2 FVKESK. CDR3 in DNA: TGTGCCAGCAGCCGCCCAGGGCTCTACGAGCAGTACTTC. This encodes CASSRPGLYEQYF.

J is TRBJ2-3 and V is TRBV5-1; tentative D call: TRBD1 (6 bases). CDR1 is SGHRS, CDR2 YFSETQ, per germline. Trimming pared 1 base from V and 3 bases from J, leaving 9 bases between. The CDR3 spans 14 residues. Here the CDR3 DNA reads TGCGCCAGCAGCTTGCAAGGACAGACAGATACGCAGTATTTT. Amino acids: CASSLQGQTDTQYF.

The chain combines TRBV10-3 with TRBJ1-1; D ambiguous. This CDR3 has 15 amino acids. Per the germline V gene, CDR1 is ENHRY and CDR2 is SYGVKD. With 3 bases removed from V and 1 base from J, the gap between germline ends came to 12 bases. The chain's CDR3 is CAISDHLGENTEAFF. The CDR3 region has the DNA TGTGCCATCAGTGACCATCTGGGAGAGAACACTGAAGCTTTCTTT.

This clone appeared a few times. The J gene is TRBJ1-4, the V gene TRBV4-1; 7 bases are shared with TRBD1. Germline V gives CDR1 MGHRA, CDR2 YSYEKL. J gave up 4 bases and V 1 base, and 9 bases lay outside the gene matches. The CDR3 consists of 17 residues. The CDR3 DNA reads TGCGCCAGCAGCCAAGGATCCCAGGACAGGCTTAATGAAAAACTGTTTTTT. Encoded protein: CASSQGSQDRLNEKLFF.

This chain uses TRBV6-4 with TRBJ1-1, with a weak D call TRBD1 (5 bases). Trimming left V 6 bases short and J 1 base short, with 12 bases between. Germline V CDR1 and CDR2: MRHNA, SNTAGT. This CDR3 is 14 amino acids long. The CDR3 loop reads CASRDSGENTEAFF. The CDR3 nucleotides read TGTGCCAGCAGGGATTCGGGGGAGAACACTGAAGCTTTCTTT.

This clone showed up just once. V is TRBV18 and J is TRBJ2-1, with TRBD2 identical over 9 bases. Looked up from germline, CDR1 is KGHSH and CDR2 is LQKENI. V lost 6 bases to trimming and J lost 5 bases; unmatched junction nucleotides: 8. CDR3 length: 15 residues. CDR3 nucleotides: TGTGCCAGCTCTCTCACCTGGACTAGCGACAATGAGCAGTTCTTC. As protein: CASSLTWTSDNEQFF. Supplemented by reference TRBV18 and TRBJ2-1, the full variable domain reads NAGVMQNPRHLVRRRGQEARLRCSPMKGHSHVYWYRQLPEEGLKFMVYLQKENIIDESGMPKERFSAEFPKEGPSILRIQQVVRGDSAAYFCASSLTWTSDNEQFFGPGTRLTVL.

This rearrangement joins TRBV27 to TRBJ1-1; TRBD1 aligns across 11 bases. In germline, CDR1 is MNHEY, CDR2 SMNVEV (reference sequence). Unmatched junction bases numbered 9, after V lost 2 bases and J lost 4 bases. There are 17 residues in the CDR3. The CDR3 DNA sequence: TGTGCCAGCAGTTTAGTAGGGGGGACAGGGGGAACCACTGAAGCTTTCTTT. This sequence encodes CASSLVGGTGGTTEAFF.

This clone came up a few times. The chain has TRBV5-6 and TRBJ1-2; possibly TRBD1 for D (5 bases). Deletions cut 0 bases from V and 14 bases from J, with 17 bases between. CDR1 SGHDT and CDR2 YYEEEE come from the germline V gene. The CDR3 spans 13 residues. CDR3 DNA sequence: TGTGCCAGCAGCTTGGGTAGTATTGCAGGGTTTACCTTC. Encoded protein: CASSLGSIAGFTF.

The chain employs TRBV19 and TRBJ2-3; TRBD2 matches 8 bases. V gave up 4 bases and J gave up 6 bases; unmatched junction bases: 15. Germline assignment: CDR1 LNHDA and CDR2 SQIVND (reference sequence). The length of the CDR3 is 17 residues. CDR3 coding DNA: TGTGCCAGTAGTAAACGGACTAGCACAAGAGTGGGCGATACGCAGTATTTT. This translates into CASSKRTSTRVGDTQYF.

The V and J genes are TRBV5-1 and TRBJ2-3; 7 bases line up with TRBD2. The CDR3 is made up of 16 amino acids. Germline-derived CDR1 and CDR2 are SGHRS and YFSETQ. V was pared by 0 bases and J by 2 bases, with 6 bases of the junction left unmatched. For the CDR3, the DNA is TGCGCCAGCAGCTTGGAGCGGGATCTCTTCACAGATACGCAGTATTTT. Protein: CASSLERDLFTDTQYF.

The gene calls are TRBV28 and TRBJ1-2, with no clear D. The CDR3 is 14 residues long. CDR1 is MDHEN, CDR2 SYDVKM, per germline. Between the trimmed V and J ends, which lost 4 bases and 2 bases, there was a span of 11 bases. CDR3 nucleotide sequence: TGTGCCAGCAGTTCTAGGAGACTAAACTATGGCTACACCTTC. Residues: CASSSRRLNYGYTF.

This chain uses TRBV27 with TRBJ1-2; D remains ambiguous. CDR3 length equals 11 residues. Germline V gives CDR1 MNHEY, CDR2 SMNVEV (reference sequence). V lost 7 bases and J 6 bases, leaving 9 bases between the germline ends. CDR3 protein: CASKETDGYTF. The CDR3 coding sequence is TGTGCCAGCAAAGAAACGGATGGCTACACCTTC.

The V call is TRBV10-3, the J call TRBJ1-5; 7 nucleotides agree with TRBD1. Germline lookup yields CDR1 ENHRY and CDR2 SYGVKD. V lost 3 bases and J lost 0; bases outside the gene matches: 5. This CDR3 spans 16 amino acids. The CDR3 DNA is TGTGCCATCAGTGATTTCGGGACAGCTAGCAATCAGCCCCAGCATTTT. This encodes CAISDFGTASNQPQHF.

This clone was detected only once. The gene calls are TRBV9 and TRBJ2-7, with 7 bases matching TRBD2. The V segment lost 0 bases and the J segment 5 bases; nucleotides outside the gene matches: 8. The length of the CDR3 is 15 residues. In germline, CDR1 is SGDLS, CDR2 YYNGEE. The CDR3 loop reads CASSVGSGDPHEQYF. The DNA for the CDR3 is TGTGCCAGCAGCGTAGGAAGCGGGGACCCTCACGAGCAGTACTTC.

The chain combines TRBV2 with TRBJ2-3; 11 nucleotides agree with TRBD2. Trimming at V came to 1 base and at J to 3 bases, leaving 6 bases not matched to a gene. Germline V CDR1 and CDR2: SNHLY, FYNNEI. CDR3 length: 17 amino acids. The chain's CDR3 is CASSEGVAGGRTDTQYF. DNA for the CDR3: TGTGCCAGCAGTGAAGGGGTAGCGGGAGGGCGGACAGATACGCAGTATTTT. The full variable domain, its missing parts supplied by reference TRBV2 and TRBJ2-3, is EPEVTQTPSHQVTQMGQEVILRCVPISNHLYFYWYRQILGQKVEFLVSFYNNEISEKSEIFDDQFSVERPDGSNFTLKIRSTKLEDSAMYFCASSEGVAGGRTDTQYFGPGTRLTVL.

The J gene is TRBJ2-7, the V gene TRBV5-6, with D perhaps TRBD1 (5 bases). The CDR3 loop spans 13 amino acids. V was trimmed by 0 bases and J by 4 bases, leaving 8 bases between them. Germline V gene sequence: CDR1 SGHDT, CDR2 YYEEEE. In DNA, the CDR3 is TGTGCCAGCAGCTTGGTGACAGTTTACGAGCAGTACTTC. It codes for CASSLVTVYEQYF.

The rearrangement links TRBV10-2 to TRBJ2-1; 12 nucleotides line up with TRBD2. V lost 4 bases and J lost 7; bases outside the gene matches: 8. The CDR3 loop spans 16 amino acids. The V gene's germline CDR1 is WSHSY and CDR2 SAAADI. In nucleotides, the CDR3 is TGCGCCAGCAGTGCCCGACTAGCGGGAGAGAGAAATGAGCAGTTCTTC. It yields the protein CASSARLAGERNEQFF.

In this sample, this clone turned up once. V gene TRBV6-1 combines with J gene TRBJ1-1; 9 nucleotides agree with TRBD1. The V gene's germline CDR1 is MNHNS and CDR2 SASEGT. This CDR3 has 14 amino acids. The V and J ends lost 3 bases and 4 bases, in that order; junction bases with no gene match: 3. This chain's CDR3 is CASSEDRGGTEAFF. Here the CDR3 DNA reads TGTGCCAGCAGTGAGGACAGGGGAGGCACTGAAGCTTTCTTT.

This clone was counted a single time. J is TRBJ2-1 and V is TRBV27, with 10 bases lining up with TRBD2. With V trimmed by 0 bases and J by 5 bases, 4 bases remained unmatched. Germline CDR1 reads MNHEY; CDR2 reads SMNVEV (reference sequence). This CDR3 has 16 amino acids. CDR3 nucleotides: TGTGCCAGCAGTTTATCCCTAGCGGGAGTTGACAATGAGCAGTTCTTC. It specifies CASSLSLAGVDNEQFF.

This chain links TRBV19 with TRBJ2-5; 13 nucleotides line up with TRBD2. The V and J ends lost 8 bases and 0 bases, in that order; junction bases with no gene match: 6. CDR1 is LNHDA and CDR2 is SQIVND in the germline V gene (reference sequence). The CDR3 loop spans 16 amino acids. The CDR3 sequence: CASSGLAGAYQETQYF. The CDR3 coding sequence is TGTGCCAGTTCCGGACTAGCGGGAGCGTACCAAGAGACCCAGTACTTC.

This clone was found a few times. J is TRBJ1-5 and V is TRBV5-1, with D tentatively TRBD1 (5 bases). This CDR3 has 15 residues. Germline loops: CDR1 SGHRS, CDR2 YFSETQ. V was pared by 0 bases and J by 7 bases, with 14 bases between. The CDR3 protein is CASSLGDGRGQPQHF. DNA for the CDR3: TGCGCCAGCAGCTTGGGGGACGGGAGAGGACAGCCCCAGCATTTT.

The rearrangement joins TRBV5-6 to TRBJ2-7; 7 bases agree with TRBD1. V was clipped by 1 base and J by 2 bases; unmatched bases: 6. Germline V gene lookup returns CDR1 SGHDT and CDR2 YYEEEE. This CDR3 is built from 15 residues. In DNA, the CDR3 is TGTGCCAGCAGCTTGTTTCAGACAGGGCCCTACGAGCAGTACTTC. This encodes CASSLFQTGPYEQYF.

Remarks on this clone: Relative to the germline gene, one junction end is altered; a read error may explain this. Other DNA sequences in this specimen translate into the identical CDR3. The chain couples TRBV27 to TRBJ1-6, with 7 bases lining up with TRBD1. This CDR3 is 14 amino acids long. The germline V gene encodes CDR1 MNHEY and CDR2 SMNVEV (reference sequence). CDR3 DNA sequence: TGTGCCAGCACCCTCGCAGGGGGTCAATCACCCCTTCACTTT. It encodes CASTLAGGQSPLHF.

The chain combines TRBV28 with TRBJ2-2, with a tentative D call TRBD1 (5 bases). The CDR3 contains 14 residues. CDR1 is MDHEN and CDR2 is SYDVKM in the germline V gene. Between the trimmed V and J ends, which lost 1 base and 8 bases, there was a span of 11 bases. CDR3 amino acids: CASSLFQGSGELFF. CDR3 sequence (DNA): TGTGCCAGCAGTTTATTCCAGGGTTCAGGGGAGCTGTTTTTT. The full variable domain, completed using reference TRBV28 and TRBJ2-2, is DVKVTQSSRYLVKRTGEKVFLECVQDMDHENMFWYRQDPGLGLRLIYFSYDVKMKEKGDIPEGYSVSREKKERFSLILESASTNQTSMYLCASSLFQGSGELFFGEGSRLTVL.

This chain's CDR3 is CASSLVAGSNQPQHF. Here the CDR3 DNA reads TGTGCCAGCAGCTTGGTGGCAGGCAGCAATCAGCCCCAGCATTTT. The chain couples TRBV5-5 to TRBJ1-5; D uncertain. The germline CDR1 and CDR2 sequences are SGHKS and YYEKEE (reference sequence). The CDR3 extends over 15 amino acids. Trimming shortened V by 0 bases and J by 1 base, and 8 bases separated the two germline ends.

This clone has only one observation. V is TRBV29-1 and J is TRBJ2-2; TRBD1 aligns across 10 bases. The CDR3 spans 15 residues. Germline CDR1 and CDR2: SQVTM and ANQGSEA. The trim removed 4 bases at V and 4 bases at J, leaving 6 bases unmatched. The CDR3 reads CSVVRDRGGTGELFF. Written as DNA, the CDR3 is TGCAGCGTTGTCCGGGACAGGGGCGGCACCGGGGAGCTGTTTTTT.